This T cell receptor (beta chain) was profiled in a study of blood T cell repertoires in COVID-19 (dated by TCRdb to the early 2020s). About the study as a whole: The collaborator samples originated in the United States, Italy and Spain and spanned the acute and convalescent phases of COVID-19. The repertoires were made available in a free public database intended to serve as a resource for research on the immune response to SARS-CoV-2. Samples were obtained from the ongoing ImmuneRACE study (first 160 participants) and from roughly 1,300 subjects provided by 6 global collaborators. Where available, HLA class I and class II types were obtained from metadata supplied by the sample provider rather than from assay-based typing. Deeply sampled blood TCRbeta repertoires from subjects exposed to, actively infected with, or recovered from COVID-19 were included in the dataset. The prospective study material was composed of cDNA or gDNA derived from T cells, B-cell-depleted T cells, or PBMCs. The sample metadata nearly always contained a de-identified subject ID, COVID-19 status, age in years and sex. Overall study outcomes, separate from this receptor: Clinical and demographic metadata were provided uncurated, with the amount varying by source and participant.

Enrolling through a virtual design, the prospective study's participants ranged in age from roughly 18 to 89 years and lived across around 25 United States geographic areas. To assign participants to cohorts, the prospective study relied on clinical history that participants themselves reported in a screening survey and a study questionnaire. ImmuneRACE Cohort 3 recovered participants were defined by two consecutive negative NP/OP PCR tests, healthcare professional clearance, or symptom resolution. In the prospective study, whole blood, serum and a nasopharyngeal or oropharyngeal swab were collected from each participant by mobile phlebotomists. Over an approximately 2-month period, participants in the prospective study had the option of providing additional blood draws and questionnaires. Before DNA extraction, blood samples from the prospective study were shipped at room temperature or frozen.

TCRbeta CDR3 regions were amplified from genomic DNA by means of the immunoSEQ Assay, a bias-controlled multiplex PCR. In the paper's pipeline: Within the assay, amplification of reference gene primers was used to estimate how many nucleated cells each sample contained. Sequence reads were collapsed and filtered to measure the absolute abundance of every unique TCRbeta CDR3 rearrangement. Productive Simpson clonality was computed per sample as the square root of Simpson's diversity index over productive rearrangements. The immuneACCESS repertoire file appears here via TCRdb, limited to in-frame rearrangements. These files lack a portion of the clones; in checked studies, under half of the deficit traces to unresolved V genes, and the cause of the others is not known. V, J and clone size were drawn from that table, and D and trimming were deduced from the DNA. The sample table records 150,000 to 200,000 clones; approximately 84% of these occur just once. In total, the top ten clones hold roughly 7% of the sample.

The CDR3 has 13 amino acids, counting the end cysteine and phenylalanine. Only the CDR3 part of the read is kept: 39 bases, read in frame from the first base. From the germline V gene (reference sequence), CDR1 is LNHDA and CDR2 is SQIVND. V drops 5 bases and J drops 4 bases, leaving 12 bases in between. Of note for this clone: The antigen it binds to is not known. Within one base of it there is no much larger clone, and no base qualities were kept.

The receptor was isolated from a woman aged 50 to 60 who had recovered from COVID-19. The sequenced sample consisted of PBMCs or T cells enriched from blood (not recorded which). The chain links TRBV19 with TRBJ2-7; 6 matching bases give a weak D call of TRBD2. CDR3 sequence: CASSPGAGYEQYF. The DNA is as follows: TGTGCCAGTAGTCCCGGGGCGGGGTACGAGCAGTACTTC.